What follows describes a single TCR beta chain. The specificity of this receptor is unknown. Base quality data are lacking; no much larger clone is found one base away. The data stem from a study of blood T cell repertoires in COVID-19 (dated by TCRdb to about 2020). As for the study more broadly: Collaborator samples came from the United States, Italy and Spain and covered acute and convalescent phases of COVID-19. The prospective study material was composed of cDNA or gDNA derived from T cells, B-cell-depleted T cells, or PBMCs. Subjects who had been exposed to COVID-19, were actively infected with it, or had recovered from it provided the deeply sampled blood TCRbeta repertoires that made up the dataset. The repertoires were released in a freely available public database intended as a resource for research on the immune response to SARS-CoV-2. The samples were drawn from two sources: the first 160 participants of the ongoing ImmuneRACE study, and about 1,300 subjects contributed by 6 global collaborators. The sample metadata nearly always contained a de-identified subject ID, COVID-19 status, age in years and sex. Where HLA class I and class II types were available, the types were taken from metadata supplied by the sample provider, not from assay-based typing.

Broader findings and caveats from the paper: How much clinical and demographic metadata was included differed by source and by participant, and the metadata was provided uncurated.

TCRbeta CDR3 regions were amplified from genomic DNA using the immunoSEQ Assay, a bias-controlled multiplex PCR. Per the original workflow: Within the assay, amplification of reference gene primers was used to estimate how many nucleated cells each sample contained. To quantify the absolute abundance of each unique TCRbeta CDR3 rearrangement, sequence reads were collapsed and filtered. Productive Simpson clonality was computed per sample as the square root of Simpson's diversity index over productive rearrangements. Imported from immuneACCESS, the table was reduced by TCRdb to in-frame sequences with V and J called. These copies leave out some clones; in studies compared against another copy, an unresolved V gene accounts for under half, and the cause of the remainder is not known. V and J calls and clone size come straight from that table; D and trimming were deduced from the DNA. The sample table records roughly 55,000 clones; more than 75% of these occur just once. Of the sample, over 5% falls within the top ten clones.

Whole blood was collected in K2EDTA tubes by collaborating institutions according to the institutions' own protocols. Collaborator samples were shipped for TCRbeta analysis as frozen whole blood, isolated PBMCs, or DNA extracted from either sample type. The germline V gene encodes CDR1 LGHNA and CDR2 YSLEER. V is trimmed back by 1 base and J by 4 bases, and the junction contains 11 bases that no gene match accounts for. The CDR3 covers 18 residues, taking in both the cysteine and the phenylalanine. Only the CDR3 DNA is retained, 54 bases long and in frame from the first base. The sequenced sample consisted of peripheral blood. The clonotype was recovered from a man aged 45-60 years with active COVID-19. The receptor chain draws on TRBV4-3 and TRBJ2-1, and TRBD2 aligns with 9 junction nucleotides. The CDR3 has the sequence CASSQAVLSGGLYNEQFF. The nucleotide sequence is TGCGCCAGCAGCCAAGCGGTCCTTAGCGGGGGCCTATACAATGAGCAGTTCTTC.